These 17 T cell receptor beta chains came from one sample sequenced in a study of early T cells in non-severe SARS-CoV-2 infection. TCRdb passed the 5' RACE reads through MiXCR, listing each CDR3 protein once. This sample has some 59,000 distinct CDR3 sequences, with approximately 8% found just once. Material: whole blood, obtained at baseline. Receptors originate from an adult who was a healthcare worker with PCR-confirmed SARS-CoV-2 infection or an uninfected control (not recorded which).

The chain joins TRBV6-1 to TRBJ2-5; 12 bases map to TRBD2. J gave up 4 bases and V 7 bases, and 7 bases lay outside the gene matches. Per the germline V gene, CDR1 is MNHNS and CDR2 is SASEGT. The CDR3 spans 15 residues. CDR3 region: CASKTTSGRLETQYF. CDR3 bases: TGTGCCAGCAAAACGACTAGCGGGAGATTAGAGACCCAGTACTTC.

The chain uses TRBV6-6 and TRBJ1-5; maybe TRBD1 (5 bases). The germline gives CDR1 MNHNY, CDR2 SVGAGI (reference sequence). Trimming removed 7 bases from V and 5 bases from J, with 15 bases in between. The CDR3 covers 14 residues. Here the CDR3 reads CASTRGGGDQPQHF. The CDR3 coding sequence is TGTGCCAGCACCCGGGGGGGAGGGGATCAGCCCCAGCATTTT.

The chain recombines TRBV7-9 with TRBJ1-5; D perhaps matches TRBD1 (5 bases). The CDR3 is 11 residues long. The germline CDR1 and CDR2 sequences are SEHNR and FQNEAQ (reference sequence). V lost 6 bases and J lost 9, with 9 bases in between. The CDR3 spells CASRGVWPQHF. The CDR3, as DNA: TGTGCCAGCAGGGGGGTTTGGCCCCAGCATTTT.

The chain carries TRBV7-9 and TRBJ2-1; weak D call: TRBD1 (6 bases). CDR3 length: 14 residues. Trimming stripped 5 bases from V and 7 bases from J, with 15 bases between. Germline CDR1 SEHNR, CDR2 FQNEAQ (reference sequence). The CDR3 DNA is TGTGCCAGCAGCCGGAAGGACAGTTCAAATGAGCAGTTCTTC. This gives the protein CASSRKDSSNEQFF.

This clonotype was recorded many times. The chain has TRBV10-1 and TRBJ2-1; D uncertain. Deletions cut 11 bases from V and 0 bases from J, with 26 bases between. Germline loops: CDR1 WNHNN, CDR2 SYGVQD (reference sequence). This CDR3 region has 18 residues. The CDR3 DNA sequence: TGCGCCCAGCATTTCCTTAAGCGTCAAGAGAGCTCCTACAATGAGCAGTTCTTC. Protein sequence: CAQHFLKRQESSYNEQFF.

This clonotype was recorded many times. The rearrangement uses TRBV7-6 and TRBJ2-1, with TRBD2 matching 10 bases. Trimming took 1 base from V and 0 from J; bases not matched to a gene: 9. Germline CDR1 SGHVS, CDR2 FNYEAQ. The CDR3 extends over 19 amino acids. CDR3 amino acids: CASSLGTSGLRSSYNEQFF. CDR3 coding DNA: TGTGCCAGCAGCTTAGGGACTAGCGGCCTGAGGAGCTCCTACAATGAGCAGTTCTTC.

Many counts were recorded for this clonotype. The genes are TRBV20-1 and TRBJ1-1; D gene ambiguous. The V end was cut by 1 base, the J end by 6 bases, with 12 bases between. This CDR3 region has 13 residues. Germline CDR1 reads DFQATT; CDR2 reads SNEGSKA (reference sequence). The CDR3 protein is CSARAGDLAEAFF. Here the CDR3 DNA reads TGCAGTGCTAGAGCCGGCGACTTGGCTGAAGCTTTCTTT.

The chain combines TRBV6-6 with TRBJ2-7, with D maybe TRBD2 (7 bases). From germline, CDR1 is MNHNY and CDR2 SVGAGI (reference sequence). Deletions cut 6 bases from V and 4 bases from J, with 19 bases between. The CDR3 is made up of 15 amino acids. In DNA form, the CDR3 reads TGTGCCAGCAGCTCCACGGGGGGCGTGGAGTACGAGCAGTACTTC. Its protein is CASSSTGGVEYEQYF.

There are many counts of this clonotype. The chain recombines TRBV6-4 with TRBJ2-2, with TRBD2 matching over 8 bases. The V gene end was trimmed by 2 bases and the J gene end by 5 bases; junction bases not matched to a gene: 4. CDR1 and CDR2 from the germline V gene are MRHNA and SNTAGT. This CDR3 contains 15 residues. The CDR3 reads CASSDSGSETGELFF. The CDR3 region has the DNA TGTGCCAGCAGTGACAGCGGGAGCGAAACCGGGGAGCTGTTTTTT.

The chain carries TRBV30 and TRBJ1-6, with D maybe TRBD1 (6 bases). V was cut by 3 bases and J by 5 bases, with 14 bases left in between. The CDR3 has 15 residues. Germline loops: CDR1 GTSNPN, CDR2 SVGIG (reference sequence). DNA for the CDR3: TGTGCCTGGAGAGGGACAAGTACAGATAATTCACCCCTCCACTTT. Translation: CAWRGTSTDNSPLHF.

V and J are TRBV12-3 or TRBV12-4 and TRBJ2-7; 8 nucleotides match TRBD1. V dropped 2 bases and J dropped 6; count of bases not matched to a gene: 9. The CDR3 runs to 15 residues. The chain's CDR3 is CASSLLRTGHSEQYF. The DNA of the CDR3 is TGTGCCAGCAGTTTACTCCGGACAGGGCATTCCGAGCAGTACTTC.

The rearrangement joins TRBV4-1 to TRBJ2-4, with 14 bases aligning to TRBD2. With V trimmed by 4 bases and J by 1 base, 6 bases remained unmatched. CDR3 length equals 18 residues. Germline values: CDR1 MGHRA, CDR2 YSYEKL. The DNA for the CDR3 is TGCGCCAGCAGCCGAGGACTAGCGGGAGGTAGGGCCAAAAACATTCAGTACTTC. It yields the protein CASSRGLAGGRAKNIQYF.

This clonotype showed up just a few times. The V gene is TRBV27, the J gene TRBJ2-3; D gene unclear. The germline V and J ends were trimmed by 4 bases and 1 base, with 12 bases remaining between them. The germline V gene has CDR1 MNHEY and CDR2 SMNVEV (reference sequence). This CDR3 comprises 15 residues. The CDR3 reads CASSSLLRGTDTQYF. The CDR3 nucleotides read TGTGCCAGCAGTTCCCTCCTCCGGGGCACAGATACGCAGTATTTT.

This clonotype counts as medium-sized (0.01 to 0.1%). The CDR3 reads CASSSGLAVNTGELFF. The CDR3 nucleotides read TGTGCCAGCAGTTCTGGACTAGCGGTGAACACCGGGGAGCTGTTTTTT. This chain uses TRBV6-5 with TRBJ2-2; 10 nucleotides agree with TRBD2. Germline loops: CDR1 MNHEY, CDR2 SVGAGI. Trimming removed 4 bases from V and 1 base from J; junction bases left unmatched: 3. The CDR3 loop spans 16 amino acids.

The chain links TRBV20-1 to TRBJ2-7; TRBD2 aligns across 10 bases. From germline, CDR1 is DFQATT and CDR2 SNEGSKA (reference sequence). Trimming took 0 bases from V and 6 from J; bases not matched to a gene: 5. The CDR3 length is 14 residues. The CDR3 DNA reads TGCAGTGCTAGAGAGGGGACTAGCGAGAGCGAGCAGTACTTC. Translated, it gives CSAREGTSESEQYF.

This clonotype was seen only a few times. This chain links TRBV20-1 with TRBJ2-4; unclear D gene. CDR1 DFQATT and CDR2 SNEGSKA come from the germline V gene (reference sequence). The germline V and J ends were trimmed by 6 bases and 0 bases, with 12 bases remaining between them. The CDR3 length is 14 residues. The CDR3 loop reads CSALSGKAKNIQYF. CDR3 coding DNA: TGCAGTGCGTTATCGGGTAAAGCCAAAAACATTCAGTACTTC.

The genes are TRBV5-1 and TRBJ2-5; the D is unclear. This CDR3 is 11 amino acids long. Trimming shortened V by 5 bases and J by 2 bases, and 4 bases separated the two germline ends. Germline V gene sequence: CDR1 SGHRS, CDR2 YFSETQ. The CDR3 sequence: CASRLQETQYF. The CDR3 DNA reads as TGCGCCAGCAGACTACAAGAGACCCAGTACTTC.